Each of the 27 T cell receptor beta chains below was sequenced from the same sample in a study of CD8 T cells in Susac syndrome. After extraction with the RNeasy kit, about 0.45 to 1 ug of the RNA was reverse transcribed using random hexamers. Each CDR3 protein is one row after TCRdb ran MiXCR on the immunoSEQ multiplex PCR reads. Of some 250,000 distinct CDR3 sequences listed, about 96% were seen once; the top ten hold under 0.12%. Sequenced material: CD4+ T cells from PBMCs. These receptors were obtained from a human donor with Susac syndrome.

V and J are TRBV28 and TRBJ2-1; 11 nucleotides align to TRBD2. After removal of 4 bases from V and 4 bases from J, the junction contained 9 bases not matched to a gene. The germline V gene encodes CDR1 MDHEN and CDR2 SYDVKM. This CDR3 is built from 17 residues. The CDR3 nucleotides are TGTGCCAGCAGTTCCTTATGGACTAGCGGGCAGTACAATGAGCAGTTCTTC. Its protein product is CASSSLWTSGQYNEQFF. Full variable domain (remainder filled in from reference TRBV28 and TRBJ2-1): DVKVTQSSRYLVKRTGEKVFLECVQDMDHENMFWYRQDPGLGLRLIYFSYDVKMKEKGDIPEGYSVSREKKERFSLILESASTNQTSMYLCASSSLWTSGQYNEQFFGPGTRLTVL.

The genes are TRBV29-1 and TRBJ1-2; 8 bases agree with TRBD1. The CDR3 is 13 amino acids. The V gene end was trimmed by 4 bases and the J gene end by 7 bases; junction bases not matched to a gene: 8. Germline CDR1 is SQVTM and CDR2 is ANQGSEA. This CDR3 is CSVGSGTGGGYTF. The CDR3 nucleotides read TGCAGCGTTGGATCCGGGACAGGTGGTGGCTACACCTTC.

This clonotype was recorded once. The chain joins TRBV20-1 to TRBJ1-1, with no clear D. The CDR3 runs 14 residues. V lost 3 bases, J lost 0 bases, and 11 bases lay in between. Germline lookup yields CDR1 DFQATT and CDR2 SNEGSKA (reference sequence). The DNA of the CDR3 is TGCAGTGCTAGCAAATCATCCATGAACACTGAAGCTTTCTTT. Translated: CSASKSSMNTEAFF.

Written as DNA, the CDR3 is TGTGCCAGCAGCTTACGGGGCGGGACGGCCAAAAACATTCAGTACTTC. Its protein is CASSLRGGTAKNIQYF. The genes are TRBV7-3 and TRBJ2-4, with a possible D match to TRBD2 (6 bases). Trimming took 2 bases from V and 1 from J, leaving 12 bases between them. CDR1 and CDR2 from the germline V gene are SGHTA and FQGTGA. The CDR3 length is 16 residues.

The V call is TRBV30, the J call TRBJ2-7; D ambiguous. Germline-derived CDR1 and CDR2 are GTSNPN and SVGIG (reference sequence). V was shortened by 5 bases and J by 0 bases, with 2 bases between the two germline ends. The CDR3 runs to 10 residues. CDR3 region: CAWGSYEQYF. The CDR3 nucleotides are TGTGCCTGGGGCTCCTACGAGCAGTACTTC.

The CDR3 DNA follows: TGTGCCAGCAGCTTGAGACAGAGCTATAAGCAGTACTTC. It is translated as CASSLRQSYKQYF. The chain joins TRBV5-6 to TRBJ2-7; TRBD1 might be the D (5 bases). There are 13 residues in the CDR3. V dropped 1 base and J dropped 8 bases, with 13 bases sitting between them. Germline V gives CDR1 SGHDT, CDR2 YYEEEE. Variable domain in full (rest from reference TRBV5-6 and TRBJ2-7): DAGVTQSPTHLIKTRGQQVTLRCSPKSGHDTVSWYQQALGQGPQFIFQYYEEEERQRGNFPDRFSGHQFPNYSSELNVNALLLGDSALYLCASSLRQSYKQYFGPGTRLTVT.

The chain couples TRBV25-1 to TRBJ1-2; TRBD1 aligns across 7 bases. V shed 7 bases and J 1 base; nucleotides not matched to a gene: 6. The germline CDR1 and CDR2 sequences are MGHDK and SYGVNS. This CDR3 region has 14 residues. CDR3 in amino acids: CASNQGGDNYGYTF. The CDR3 nucleotides are TGTGCCAGCAACCAGGGGGGAGATAACTATGGCTACACCTTC.

V and J are TRBV11-2 and TRBJ1-2; 10 bases line up with TRBD1. The V and J ends lost 5 bases and 4 bases, in that order; junction bases with no gene match: 7. Germline CDR1 is SGHAT and CDR2 is FQNNGV. This CDR3 region has 15 residues. The DNA of the CDR3 is TGTGCCAGCAGCCCGTGGGACAGGGGTGGCTATGGCTACACCTTC. Amino acids: CASSPWDRGGYGYTF.

The CDR3 region is CSARKRGYSNQPQHF. Here the CDR3 DNA reads TGCAGTGCTCGAAAACGGGGGTATAGCAATCAGCCCCAGCATTTT. The J gene is TRBJ1-5, the V gene TRBV20-1, with D perhaps matching TRBD1 (5 bases). Germline-derived CDR1 and CDR2 are DFQATT and SNEGSKA (reference sequence). Between the trimmed V and J ends, which lost 5 bases and 0 bases, there was a span of 14 bases. The CDR3 totals 15 residues.

This chain connects TRBV30 to TRBJ2-1; D is unresolved. The CDR3 has 11 residues. The V and J ends lost 2 bases and 8 bases respectively, with 7 bases between them. Looked up from germline, CDR1 is GTSNPN and CDR2 is SVGIG (reference sequence). CDR3 in amino acids: CAWSNRDEQFF. The CDR3 DNA sequence: TGTGCCTGGAGTAATAGAGATGAGCAGTTCTTC.

This rearrangement joins TRBV10-3 to TRBJ2-2; tentatively, D is TRBD2 (6 bases). Looked up from germline, CDR1 is ENHRY and CDR2 is SYGVKD. The CDR3 length is 13 residues. V lost 11 bases to trimming and J lost 7 bases, with 17 bases between them. The CDR3 here is CAFSGSAGGELFF. In nucleotides, the CDR3 is TGTGCCTTTTCCGGGAGCGCGGGCGGGGAGCTGTTTTTT.

CDR3: CSVEVTSRSYEQYF. Here the CDR3 DNA reads TGCAGCGTTGAGGTGACATCCCGCTCCTACGAGCAGTACTTC. This chain joins TRBV29-1 and TRBJ2-7; D ambiguous. The germline V gene has CDR1 SQVTM and CDR2 ANQGSEA. The CDR3 has 14 residues. Trimming cost V 3 bases and J 0 bases, with 12 bases left between them.

This rearrangement joins TRBV6-6 to TRBJ2-7; 10 nucleotides match TRBD1. Looked up from germline, CDR1 is MNHNY and CDR2 is SVGAGI (reference sequence). V lost 4 bases to trimming and J lost 1 base; unmatched junction nucleotides: 4. This CDR3 contains 15 residues. The CDR3 nucleotides are TGTGCCAGCAGTTTCTCGGGACAGGGGTCCTACGAGCAGTACTTC. It translates to CASSFSGQGSYEQYF.

The chain recombines TRBV20-1 with TRBJ2-3, with 10 positions matching TRBD2. Germline lookup yields CDR1 DFQATT and CDR2 SNEGSKA (reference sequence). This CDR3 comprises 16 residues. J gave up 0 bases and V 3 bases, and 6 bases lay outside the gene matches. Here the CDR3 DNA reads TGCAGTGCTAGTGGTATGACTAGCGGGAGCACAGATACGCAGTATTTT. Protein product: CSASGMTSGSTDTQYF.

The chain links TRBV28 to TRBJ2-7; 7 bases fit TRBD1. The germline V gene encodes CDR1 MDHEN and CDR2 SYDVKM. The J segment lost 4 bases and the V segment lost 6 bases, leaving 12 bases of the junction unmatched. The CDR3 consists of 15 residues. Written as DNA, the CDR3 is TGTGCCAGCAGCATCCTCGGACAGGACTCATACGAGCAGTACTTC. Protein: CASSILGQDSYEQYF.

This chain uses TRBV12-3 or TRBV12-4 with TRBJ2-5, with D hard to call. Between the trimmed V and J ends, which lost 8 bases and 5 bases, there was a span of 18 bases. This CDR3 is 14 amino acids long. The CDR3 DNA reads TGTGCCAGCGTAAAGAAGGAGAAGCCGGAGACCCAGTACTTC. Protein: CASVKKEKPETQYF.

The chain uses TRBV3-1 and TRBJ2-1; D is undetermined. The V and J ends lost 6 bases and 5 bases respectively, with 14 bases between them. The CDR3 covers 14 residues. Germline CDR1 LGHDT, CDR2 YNNKEL (reference sequence). The CDR3 coding sequence is TGTGCCAGCAGTCCACTCGGGTTCCACAATGAGCAGTTCTTC. Translated: CASSPLGFHNEQFF.

The chain carries TRBV12-3 or TRBV12-4 and TRBJ2-1; 11 bases fit TRBD2. The V segment lost 6 bases and the J segment 3 bases; nucleotides outside the gene matches: 1. The CDR3 is 14 residues long. CDR3 protein: CASRGTSGYNEQFF. The DNA for the CDR3 is TGTGCCAGCAGGGGGACTAGCGGCTACAATGAGCAGTTCTTC.

The V gene is TRBV6-5, the J gene TRBJ2-3; D is unresolved. CDR3 length: 13 amino acids. Germline V gene sequence: CDR1 MNHEY, CDR2 SVGAGI. The germline V and J ends were trimmed by 6 bases and 6 bases, with 13 bases remaining between them. The CDR3 loop reads CASSLDYRDTQYF. The CDR3 DNA sequence: TGTGCCAGCAGCCTGGATTACCGGGATACGCAGTATTTT.

The V gene is TRBV20-1, the J gene TRBJ2-3; possibly TRBD1 for D (6 bases). The CDR3 length is 16 residues. With 1 base removed from V and 6 bases from J, the gap between germline ends came to 20 bases. The germline V gene has CDR1 DFQATT and CDR2 SNEGSKA (reference sequence). This CDR3 reads CSARGADRRFADTQYF. The CDR3 DNA reads TGCAGTGCTAGAGGGGCTGACAGGCGTTTCGCGGATACGCAGTATTTT.

The chain links TRBV20-1 to TRBJ2-7, with 9 bases fitting TRBD1. The CDR3 totals 16 residues. Trimming at V came to 1 base and at J to 4 bases, leaving 11 bases not matched to a gene. Germline V gene data show CDR1 as DFQATT and CDR2 as SNEGSKA (reference sequence). In nucleotides, the CDR3 is TGCAGTGCTAGAGGACCGGGACAGGGTCCCGGGTACGAGCAGTACTTC. Protein product: CSARGPGQGPGYEQYF.

This clonotype has a handful of counts. This sequence joins TRBV29-1 and TRBJ1-5; TRBD1 matches 7 bases. V was pared by 4 bases and J by 4 bases, with 4 bases of the junction left unmatched. This CDR3 comprises 13 residues. CDR1 and CDR2 (germline): SQVTM, ANQGSEA. CDR3 coding DNA: TGCAGCGTTGGACAGGGCCCTAATCAGCCCCAGCATTTT. As protein: CSVGQGPNQPQHF.

This chain connects TRBV28 to TRBJ1-4; tentatively, D is TRBD1 (6 bases). Trimming cost V 5 bases and J 8 bases, with 21 bases left between them. CDR1 and CDR2 from the germline V gene are MDHEN and SYDVKM. CDR3 length: 16 amino acids. The CDR3 here is CASSARSGAQREKLFF. CDR3 nucleotide sequence: TGTGCCAGCAGTGCGCGCTCGGGGGCTCAGCGGGAAAAACTGTTTTTT.

The genes are TRBV15 and TRBJ1-5; TRBD1 might be the D (6 bases). CDR3 length equals 15 residues. Germline V gene lookup returns CDR1 LNHNV and CDR2 YYDKDF (reference sequence). V lost 0 bases and J 3 bases, leaving 9 bases between the germline ends. The CDR3 DNA is TGTGCCACCAGCAGAGATCGGACAGACAATCAGCCCCAGCATTTT. As protein: CATSRDRTDNQPQHF.

This chain connects TRBV7-8 to TRBJ2-1; D remains ambiguous. CDR3 length: 17 residues. The V and J ends lost 2 bases and 2 bases respectively, with 16 bases between them. Germline-derived CDR1 and CDR2 are SGHVS and FQNEAQ. CDR3 protein: CASSLQRYTSPYNEQFF. The CDR3 DNA sequence: TGTGCCAGCAGCTTACAGCGTTACACAAGCCCCTACAATGAGCAGTTCTTC.

This clonotype was recorded once. The chain recombines TRBV19 with TRBJ2-3; 8 bases line up with TRBD2. The J segment lost 2 bases and the V segment lost 4 bases, leaving 5 bases of the junction unmatched. The CDR3 consists of 15 residues. Germline values: CDR1 LNHDA, CDR2 SQIVND (reference sequence). The CDR3 sequence: CASSTGLAVTDTQYF. CDR3 DNA sequence: TGTGCCAGTAGTACCGGACTAGCCGTCACAGATACGCAGTATTTT.

The table lists this clonotype with a count of one. The V gene is TRBV9, the J gene TRBJ1-1, with D unresolved. The ends were cut back, 1 base at V and 2 bases at J, with 12 bases in the middle. The germline CDR1 and CDR2 sequences are SGDLS and YYNGEE. The CDR3 loop spans 15 amino acids. DNA for the CDR3: TGTGCCAGCAGCGTAACACCCGGGGTAAACACTGAAGCTTTCTTT. Protein sequence: CASSVTPGVNTEAFF.